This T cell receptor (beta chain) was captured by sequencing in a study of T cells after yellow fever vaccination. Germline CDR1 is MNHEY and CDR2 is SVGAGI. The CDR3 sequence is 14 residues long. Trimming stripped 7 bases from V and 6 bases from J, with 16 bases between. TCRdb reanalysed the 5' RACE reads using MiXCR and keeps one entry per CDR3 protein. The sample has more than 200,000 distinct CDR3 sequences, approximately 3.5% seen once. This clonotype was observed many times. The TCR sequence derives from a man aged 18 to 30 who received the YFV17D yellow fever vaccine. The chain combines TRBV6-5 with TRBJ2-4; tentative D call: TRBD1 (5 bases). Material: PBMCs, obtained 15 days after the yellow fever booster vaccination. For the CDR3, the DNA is TGTGCCAGCAAACTTCAGGGCCGAGGAAACATTCAGTACTTC. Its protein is CASKLQGRGNIQYF.